The 4 T cell receptor beta chains in this list originate from one sample, sequenced in a study of neoadjuvant anti-PD-1 for oral cavity cancer. Sequencing used immunoSEQ multiplex PCR; TCRdb keeps in-frame clones, though not all of them. Among 65,000 to 70,000 clones listed, approximately 87% were seen once. Time point reported: after neoadjuvant nivolumab, at surgical resection. The sample in question was PBMCs, obtained after nivolumab (anti-PD-1) treatment. All receptors come from a person aged 40 to 85 with oral cavity squamous cell carcinoma.

This clone was observed a handful of times. V gene TRBV7-3 combines with J gene TRBJ1-1; 8 nucleotides align to TRBD1. Germline assignment: CDR1 SGHTA and CDR2 FQGTGA. The CDR3 runs 13 residues. The ends lost 8 bases at V and 2 bases at J; junction bases unmatched: 4. CDR3 protein: CASGQGLNTEAFF. In nucleotides, the CDR3 is TGTGCCAGCGGACAGGGACTCAACACTGAAGCTTTCTTT.

V usage is TRBV30 and J usage is TRBJ2-7; possibly TRBD1 for D (5 bases). The germline gives CDR1 GTSNPN, CDR2 SVGIG (reference sequence). V lost 0 bases and J lost 7, with 10 bases in between. The CDR3 has 12 amino acids. CDR3 sequence: CAWSVVGHEQYF. The CDR3 nucleotides are TGTGCCTGGAGTGTTGTGGGGCATGAGCAGTACTTC.

This chain uses TRBV30 with TRBJ1-2, with D possibly TRBD1 on 6 matching bases. V lost 1 base, J lost 7 bases, and 13 bases lay in between. Germline lookup yields CDR1 GTSNPN and CDR2 SVGIG (reference sequence). This CDR3 is built from 13 residues. The CDR3: CAWSEGGLGGYTF. The CDR3 DNA sequence: TGTGCCTGGAGTGAGGGGGGTTTAGGTGGCTACACCTTC.

This chain links TRBV5-1 with TRBJ2-1; weak D call: TRBD2 (6 bases). Looked up from germline, CDR1 is SGHRS and CDR2 is YFSETQ. The CDR3 runs 16 residues. Trimming stripped 4 bases from V and 4 bases from J, with 18 bases between. The CDR3 region is CASSLPLAAPYNEQFF. DNA for the CDR3: TGCGCCAGCAGCCTCCCCTTAGCGGCCCCATACAATGAGCAGTTCTTC.